This record looks at one T cell receptor (beta chain) sequence and its context. The germline V gene has CDR1 DFQATT and CDR2 SNEGSKA (reference sequence). V lost 5 bases and J 4 bases, leaving 9 bases between the germline ends. The CDR3 contains 13 residues. A sample-barcoded 5' primer and a J-beta primer mix were used in a second PCR of about 6 to 11 cycles. Each cDNA molecule was tagged by a template-switch adaptor that had 12 random nucleotides. Each CDR3 protein gets one entry after TCRdb re-called the 5' RACE reads with MiXCR. The sample has fewer than 600,000 distinct CDR3 sequences; about a quarter are singletons. This sample stems from a study of blood T cells in healthy people across ages. In terms of origin and age, donors were healthy Caucasian individuals from Russia aged 6 to 90. Isolating PBMCs gave at least 6.5 million of these cells per sample. The sample was also linked to a second study, of T cells of mothers and their children. This second study notes: It was related mother-child pairs that showed slightly higher overlap than unrelated pairs, without reaching significance.

This TCR was recovered from a boy aged 2 to 10 in good health. The chain links TRBV20-1 to TRBJ2-6; D remains unclear. Sequenced input: blood. CDR3 sequence reads: CSAVLAGANVLTF. CDR3 coding DNA: TGCAGTGCTGTTCTTGCCGGGGCCAACGTCCTGACTTTC.